Listed here is a single TCR beta chain. Amplification yielded TCR beta CDR3 regions, with RNA transcripts as the source. TCR CDR3 underwent first-round RT-PCR with the HTBI primer set. MiXCR, applied by TCRdb to the multiplex PCR reads, yields one record per CDR3 protein. The sample comprises hundreds of thousands of distinct CDR3 sequences, roughly 15% of which are singletons, and under 15% rests with the top ten. Extraction of PBMCs used 10 ml of fresh peripheral blood. The CDR3 consists of 16 residues. CDR1 is KGHDR and CDR2 is SFDVKD in the germline V gene. V gave up 4 bases and J gave up 6 bases; unmatched junction bases: 10. The sample originates from a study of T cells in Graves' hyperthyroidism and ophthalmopathy.

This receptor was obtained from a woman aged 45-65 years with Graves' ophthalmopathy. The chain carries TRBV24-1 and TRBJ2-1, with TRBD2 identical over 8 bases. Sequences were obtained from blood. For the CDR3, the DNA is TGTGCCACCAGTGACCCCGGGACTAGTCTGAGCAATGAGCAGTTCTTC. Amino acid sequence: CATSDPGTSLSNEQFF.